A selection of T cell receptor beta chains follows, all from one sample in a study of cytomegalovirus exposure and HLA in healthy donors. Method: immunoSEQ multiplex PCR; TCRdb's copy keeps in-frame clones and lacks some. The sample yields roughly 60,000 clones, of which the top ten take up around 2.1%. Sequenced material: PBMCs. Receptors originate from a woman younger than 35 in good health and CMV-seronegative. CDR3s include the opening cysteine and the closing phenylalanine or tryptophan. Each record gives: CDR3 protein, CDR3 DNA, J gene, V gene, D gene, CDR3 length. The D gene is left open where the match is weak.

CDR3aa: CASSPRLAGNNEQFF; CDR3nt: TGCGCCAGCAGCCCTAGACTAGCGGGGAACAATGAGCAGTTCTTC; j_gene: TRBJ2-1; v_gene: TRBV4-1; d_gene: TRBD2; len: 15
CDR3aa: CASSDWGDQPQHF; CDR3nt: TGTGCCAGCAGTGATTGGGGGGATCAGCCCCAGCATTTT; j_gene: TRBJ1-5; v_gene: TRBV2; d_gene: -; len: 13
CDR3aa: CASSLGQGEMETQYF; CDR3nt: TGTGCCAGCAGCCTGGGACAGGGGGAGATGGAGACCCAGTACTTC; j_gene: TRBJ2-5; v_gene: TRBV11-3; d_gene: TRBD1; len: 15
CDR3aa: CASSLAGRVTDTQYF; CDR3nt: TGCGCCAGCAGCTTGGCCGGGCGGGTCACAGATACGCAGTATTTT; j_gene: TRBJ2-3; v_gene: TRBV5-1; d_gene: -; len: 15
CDR3aa: CASSWDRGLLEQYF; CDR3nt: TGTGCCAGCAGTTGGGACAGGGGGCTGCTCGAGCAGTACTTC; j_gene: TRBJ2-7; v_gene: TRBV6-1; d_gene: TRBD1; len: 14
CDR3aa: CASPPYWTANTGELFF; CDR3nt: TGTGCCAGCCCGCCCTACTGGACAGCGAACACCGGGGAGCTGTTTTTT; j_gene: TRBJ2-2; v_gene: TRBV7-8; d_gene: -; len: 16
CDR3aa: CSVEDLSPYQQYF; CDR3nt: TGCAGCGTTGAAGATCTATCCCCGTACCAGCAGTACTTC; j_gene: TRBJ2-7; v_gene: TRBV29-1; d_gene: -; len: 13
CDR3aa: CASSLVDGGSKNIQYF; CDR3nt: TGCGCCAGCAGCTTGGTGGACGGCGGGTCTAAAAACATTCAGTACTTC; j_gene: TRBJ2-4; v_gene: TRBV5-1; d_gene: -; len: 16
CDR3aa: CASSVDGRGTGELFF; CDR3nt: TGTGCCAGCAGCGTAGATGGGAGGGGCACCGGGGAGCTGTTTTTT; j_gene: TRBJ2-2; v_gene: TRBV9; d_gene: TRBD2; len: 15
CDR3aa: CASSPRQAGYF; CDR3nt: TGTGCCAGCAGCCCACGACAGGCGGGTTACTTC; j_gene: TRBJ2-7; v_gene: TRBV27; d_gene: -; len: 11
CDR3aa: CASSEDGGSGAYEQYF; CDR3nt: TGTGCCAGCAGTGAAGACGGGGGGAGCGGCGCCTACGAGCAGTACTTC; j_gene: TRBJ2-7; v_gene: TRBV6-1; d_gene: TRBD2; len: 16
CDR3aa: CASSYWQSYEQYF; CDR3nt: TGTGCCAGCAGTTACTGGCAGTCCTACGAGCAGTACTTC; j_gene: TRBJ2-7; v_gene: TRBV6-6; d_gene: -; len: 13
CDR3aa: CASSLGRGEGNYGYTF; CDR3nt: TGCGCCAGCAGCTTAGGCAGGGGAGAGGGTAACTATGGCTACACCTTC; j_gene: TRBJ1-2; v_gene: TRBV5-1; d_gene: -; len: 16
CDR3aa: CASTEDLNQPQHF; CDR3nt: TGTGCCAGCACGGAGGACCTCAATCAGCCCCAGCATTTT; j_gene: TRBJ1-5; v_gene: TRBV6-6; d_gene: -; len: 13
CDR3aa: CASTTQETQYF; CDR3nt: TGTGCCAGCACCACACAAGAGACCCAGTACTTC; j_gene: TRBJ2-5; v_gene: TRBV7-9; d_gene: -; len: 11
CDR3aa: CASSLEPASPAGKLFF; CDR3nt: TGTGCCAGCAGCCTCGAACCGGCGAGCCCGGCAGGAAAACTGTTTTTT; j_gene: TRBJ1-4; v_gene: TRBV7-9; d_gene: -; len: 16
CDR3aa: CASSPGQGQPQHF; CDR3nt: TGTGCCAGTAGTCCCGGACAGGGGCAGCCCCAGCATTTT; j_gene: TRBJ1-5; v_gene: TRBV19; d_gene: TRBD1; len: 13
CDR3aa: CASSPLGGPYLGNTIYF; CDR3nt: TGTGCCAGCAGCCCCCTAGGGGGACCTTACCTTGGAAACACCATATATTTT; j_gene: TRBJ1-3; v_gene: TRBV7-4; d_gene: -; len: 17
CDR3aa: CASSPRQESRREKLFF; CDR3nt: TGTGCCAGCAGCCCCCGTCAGGAAAGTCGTAGGGAAAAACTGTTTTTT; j_gene: TRBJ1-4; v_gene: TRBV9; d_gene: -; len: 16
CDR3aa: CASSVRAKSGGTDTQYF; CDR3nt: TGTGCCAGCAGCGTACGGGCCAAGTCGGGGGGCACAGATACGCAGTATTTT; j_gene: TRBJ2-3; v_gene: TRBV4-2; d_gene: -; len: 17
CDR3aa: CASSLSRDTIYF; CDR3nt: TGTGCCAGCAGCCTCTCCAGGGACACCATATATTTT; j_gene: TRBJ1-3; v_gene: TRBV7-6; d_gene: -; len: 12
CDR3aa: CAWHKGYTEAFF; CDR3nt: TGTGCCTGGCATAAGGGGTACACTGAAGCTTTCTTT; j_gene: TRBJ1-1; v_gene: TRBV30; d_gene: -; len: 12
CDR3aa: CASSSWTSRDTQYF; CDR3nt: TGCGCCAGCAGCTCTTGGACTAGTAGAGATACGCAGTATTTT; j_gene: TRBJ2-3; v_gene: TRBV5-1; d_gene: TRBD2; len: 14
CDR3aa: CASSYSEGSGNTIYF; CDR3nt: TGTGCCAGCAGTTACTCTGAGGGATCTGGAAACACCATATATTTT; j_gene: TRBJ1-3; v_gene: TRBV6-5; d_gene: -; len: 15
CDR3aa: CSVTGVGNQPQHF; CDR3nt: TGCAGCGTGACAGGGGTCGGCAATCAGCCCCAGCATTTT; j_gene: TRBJ1-5; v_gene: TRBV29-1; d_gene: TRBD1; len: 13
CDR3aa: CSVLRQGNEQYF; CDR3nt: TGCAGCGTTCTTCGACAGGGGAACGAGCAGTACTTC; j_gene: TRBJ2-7; v_gene: TRBV29-1; d_gene: TRBD1; len: 12